The rows below give T cell receptor beta chains drawn from one sample of a study of T-cell reconstitution after alpha-beta-depleted transplantation in children. TCRdb independently ran MiXCR on the PCR reads; one entry per CDR3 protein. Of about 830,000 distinct CDR3 sequences in the sample, roughly 15% were seen once. The sample consisted of PBMCs, mostly from graft donor cells, taken 360 days after TCRalphabeta/CD19-depleted stem cell transplant. The receptors originated from a male patient aged 10 to 17 who had a stem cell transplant for acute lymphoblastic leukemia, so the T cells may come from the graft donor. Each CDR3 is given with its conserved first and last residue. A D gene is named only where the DNA matches it firmly. Some rows mark clone size as missing; the rest say once, few, many or name a class of expanded clone.

v_call	clone_size	d_call	j_call	cdr3_aa	cdr3_nt
TRBV3-1	-	-	TRBJ2-1	CASSQLSGPLYNEQFF	TGTGCCAGCAGCCAACTAAGCGGACCCCTGTACAATGAGCAGTTCTTC
TRBV4-1	few	-	TRBJ2-7	CASSQVVATSPGYEQYF	TGCGCCAGCAGCCAAGTTGTGGCCACCTCTCCAGGGTACGAGCAGTACTTC
TRBV11-2	-	TRBD2	TRBJ2-4	CASSLLTSGSPHQYF	TGTGCCAGCAGCTTACTAACTAGCGGGAGTCCTCATCAGTACTTC
TRBV7-8	-	TRBD2	TRBJ2-3	CASSRHISGTSGTDTQYF	TGTGCCAGCAGCCGCCACATATCTGGGACTAGCGGGACGGATACGCAGTATTTT
TRBV5-1	-	-	TRBJ1-1	CASSSRDGYTEAFF	TGCGCCAGCAGCTCCCGGGACGGTTACACTGAAGCTTTCTTT
TRBV2	-	TRBD2	TRBJ2-4	CASSPLAGGVAKNIQYF	TGTGCCAGCAGTCCGCTAGCGGGAGGCGTAGCCAAAAACATTCAGTACTTC
TRBV28	-	-	TRBJ1-3	CATRPSGTNGNTIYF	TGTGCCACCCGGCCGTCGGGGACAAATGGAAACACCATATATTTT
TRBV5-8	few	-	TRBJ2-5	CASSPGPPLRGQETQYF	TGTGCCAGCAGTCCTGGCCCCCCGTTGAGGGGGCAAGAGACCCAGTACTTC
TRBV27	-	-	TRBJ2-1	CASRPTFSRNNEQFF	TGTGCCAGCAGACCGACGTTTTCGCGGAACAATGAGCAGTTCTTC
TRBV24-1	many	-	TRBJ1-3	CATSDLARWHF	TGTGCCACCAGTGATTTGGCGCGGTGGCATTTT
TRBV5-5	-	-	TRBJ2-7	CASSAGTKPYEQYF	TGTGCCAGCAGCGCCGGGACCAAGCCCTACGAGCAGTACTTC
TRBV7-9	few	-	TRBJ1-5	CASSRTESNQPQHF	TGTGCCAGCAGCCGGACGGAGAGCAATCAGCCCCAGCATTTT
TRBV9	few	-	TRBJ1-1	CASSVRGEETEAFF	TGTGCCAGCAGCGTAAGGGGAGAGGAAACTGAAGCTTTCTTT
TRBV20-1	many	-	TRBJ2-2	CSAQRAPVGSGELFF	TGCAGTGCTCAGCGCGCCCCGGTCGGGTCCGGGGAGCTGTTTTTT
TRBV29-1	few	TRBD2	TRBJ2-1	CSGWLADAPYNEQFF	TGCAGCGGTTGGCTAGCGGATGCCCCATACAATGAGCAGTTCTTC
TRBV20-1	-	-	TRBJ1-1	CSARVWKAGYTEAFF	TGCAGTGCTAGAGTGTGGAAGGCGGGATACACTGAAGCTTTCTTT
TRBV4-1	-	TRBD2	TRBJ2-1	CASSQSGAGGVDEQFF	TGCGCCAGCAGCCAATCGGGAGCGGGAGGGGTCGATGAGCAGTTCTTC
TRBV12-3/TRBV12-4	-	-	TRBJ2-3	CASSFSSSTDTQYF	TGTGCCAGCAGTTTCAGCTCTAGCACAGATACGCAGTATTTT
TRBV13	-	-	TRBJ2-7	CASSSSQVGVTYEQYF	TGTGCCAGCAGCTCCTCGCAGGTTGGGGTAACCTACGAGCAGTACTTC
TRBV29-1	few	-	TRBJ2-1	CSVGHPLTMEQFF	TGCAGCGTGGGACACCCTCTAACAATGGAGCAGTTCTTC
TRBV7-9	-	TRBD1	TRBJ1-5	CASSFSDRGPDQPQHF	TGTGCCAGCAGCTTCTCTGACAGGGGGCCGGATCAGCCCCAGCATTTT
TRBV5-6	-	-	TRBJ1-1	CASSFNGALQNTEAFF	TGTGCCAGCAGCTTTAACGGGGCCCTACAGAACACTGAAGCTTTCTTT
TRBV27	-	-	TRBJ2-1	CASRGGESSYNEQFF	TGTGCCAGCCGTGGAGGGGAAAGCTCCTACAATGAGCAGTTCTTC
TRBV29-1	-	TRBD1	TRBJ2-7	CSVDDRGNNEQYF	TGCAGCGTAGACGACAGGGGTAATAACGAGCAGTACTTC
TRBV20-1	-	TRBD2	TRBJ2-7	CSAREEREVSKVQYF	TGCAGTGCTAGAGAGGAGCGGGAGGTCAGTAAGGTGCAGTACTTC
TRBV11-2	few	-	TRBJ2-7	CASSLIGGVFYEQYF	TGTGCCAGCAGCTTAATTGGGGGTGTGTTCTACGAGCAGTACTTC
TRBV29-1	-	-	TRBJ2-3	CSVAGNTDTQYF	TGCAGCGTTGCCGGGAACACAGATACGCAGTATTTT
TRBV7-8	few	TRBD1	TRBJ2-7	CATGDRSYEQYF	TGTGCCACCGGGGACAGGTCCTACGAGCAGTACTTC
TRBV20-1	-	-	TRBJ2-3	CSASWVRTDTQYF	TGCAGTGCTAGTTGGGTCCGCACAGATACGCAGTATTTT
TRBV2	-	TRBD2	TRBJ2-7	CASRANSGRAYEQYF	TGTGCCAGCAGGGCCAATAGCGGGAGGGCGTACGAGCAGTACTTC
TRBV5-4	-	-	TRBJ2-3	CASSRLGGLLPDTQYF	TGTGCCAGCAGCCGATTGGGGGGCTTGTTACCAGATACGCAGTATTTT
TRBV11-1	few	-	TRBJ2-7	CASSLAGYGRATSGSYEQYF	TGTGCCAGCAGCTTAGCGGGATACGGACGGGCGACGTCGGGCTCCTACGAGCAGTACTTC
TRBV12-3/TRBV12-4	many	-	TRBJ2-2	CASSSTQGTGELFF	TGTGCCAGCAGTTCAACCCAGGGGACCGGGGAGCTGTTTTTT